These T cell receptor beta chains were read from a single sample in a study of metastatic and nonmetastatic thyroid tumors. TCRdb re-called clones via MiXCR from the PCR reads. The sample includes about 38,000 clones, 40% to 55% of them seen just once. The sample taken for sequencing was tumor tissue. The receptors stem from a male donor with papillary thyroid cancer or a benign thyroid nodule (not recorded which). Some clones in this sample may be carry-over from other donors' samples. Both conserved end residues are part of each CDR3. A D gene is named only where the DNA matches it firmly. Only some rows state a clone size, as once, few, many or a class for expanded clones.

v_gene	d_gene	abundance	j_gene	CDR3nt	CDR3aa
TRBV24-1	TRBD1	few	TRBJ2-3	TGTGCCACCAGTGATTTAACAGGGGACACAGATACGCAGTATTTT	CATSDLTGDTDTQYF
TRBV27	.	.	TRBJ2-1	TGTGCCAGCAGTTTCGGGCAGGCCACCCATCTCTACAATGAGCAGTTCTTC	CASSFGQATHLYNEQFF
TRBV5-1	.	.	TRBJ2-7	TGCGCCAGCAGCCCGTCTCGGTACGAGCAGTACTTC	CASSPSRYEQYF
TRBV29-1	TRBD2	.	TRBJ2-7	TGCAGCGTTGAAGTAGCGGGGGACTACGAGCAGTACTTC	CSVEVAGDYEQYF
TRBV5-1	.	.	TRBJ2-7	TGCGCCAGCAGCCTCGACTGGAACTACGAGCAGTACTTC	CASSLDWNYEQYF
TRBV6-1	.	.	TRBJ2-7	TGTGCCAGCAGTGTTCGGATGGAAGCCTACGAGCAGTACTTC	CASSVRMEAYEQYF
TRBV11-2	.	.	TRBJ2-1	TGTGCCAGCAGCTCCCCTGAGGGGAGCTATTACAATGAGCAGTTCTTC	CASSSPEGSYYNEQFF
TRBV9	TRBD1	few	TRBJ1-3	TGTGCCAGCAGCGGTACGGCCGGGACAGAAGGAAACACCATATATTTT	CASSGTAGTEGNTIYF
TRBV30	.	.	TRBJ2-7	TGTGCCTGGAGTTTGGGGTACGAGCAGTACTTC	CAWSLGYEQYF
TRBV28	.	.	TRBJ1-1	TGTGCCAGCAGCTTAGTGTGGACTGAAGCTTTCTTT	CASSLVWTEAFF
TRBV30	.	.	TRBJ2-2	TGTGCCTGGAGTGCCCCTCGTTGGGTGACCGGGGAGCTGTTTTTT	CAWSAPRWVTGELFF
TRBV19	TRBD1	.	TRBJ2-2	TGTGCCAGTAGTATCGTAATCAGGACAGGTAACACCGGGGAGCTGTTTTTT	CASSIVIRTGNTGELFF
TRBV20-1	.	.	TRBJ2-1	TGCAGTGCTCGTCAGGGAGGCGAGCAGTTCTTC	CSARQGGEQFF
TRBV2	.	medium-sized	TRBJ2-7	TGTGCCAGCGTTGGACTGCCCTACGAGCAGTACTTC	CASVGLPYEQYF
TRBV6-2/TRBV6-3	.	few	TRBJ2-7	TGTGCCAGCAGTTACCATGGGAACCCACCCTACGAGCAGTACTTC	CASSYHGNPPYEQYF
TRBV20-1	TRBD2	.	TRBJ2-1	TGCAGTGCTGGGACTAGCGGGATCAGAGTTGAGCAGTTCTTC	CSAGTSGIRVEQFF
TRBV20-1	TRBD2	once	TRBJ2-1	TGCAGTGCTGCCCCAAGCGGGAGGGCCGGAAATGAGCAGTTCTTC	CSAAPSGRAGNEQFF
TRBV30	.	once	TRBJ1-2	TGTGCCTGGAGTGCCCCGGGGGGGGCCTACTATGGCTACACCTTC	CAWSAPGGAYYGYTF
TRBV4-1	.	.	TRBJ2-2	TGCGCCAGCAGCGCTGGACTTCGGCGGAACACCGGGGAGCTGTTTTTT	CASSAGLRRNTGELFF
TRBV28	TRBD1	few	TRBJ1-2	TGTGCCAGCAGTTTTCAAAAGGACGCAGGGGGTGGCTACACCTTC	CASSFQKDAGGGYTF
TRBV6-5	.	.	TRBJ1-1	TGTGCCAGCAGTTACTGGTCGGGGGGGAACACTGAAGCTTTCTTT	CASSYWSGGNTEAFF
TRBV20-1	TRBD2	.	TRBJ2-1	TGCAGTGCTAACACCGGGACTAGCGTAAGAAATGAGCAGTTCTTC	CSANTGTSVRNEQFF
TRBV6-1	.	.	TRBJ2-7	TGTGCCAGTAAACAGGGAGACGAGCAGTACTTC	CASKQGDEQYF
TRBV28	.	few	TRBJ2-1	TGTGCCAGCAGTTCCCCAGCCCCCTGGACAGACTACAATGAGCAGTTCTTC	CASSSPAPWTDYNEQFF
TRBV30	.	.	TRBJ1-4	TGTGCCTGGACTCTGACCGGGGCCTATAATGAAAAACTGTTTTTT	CAWTLTGAYNEKLFF
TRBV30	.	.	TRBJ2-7	TGTGCCTGGAGTCAGGGGTACGAGCAGTACTTC	CAWSQGYEQYF
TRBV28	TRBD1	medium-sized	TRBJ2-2	TGTGCCAGCAGTTTTGGGACAGAAAACACCGGGGAGCTGTTTTTT	CASSFGTENTGELFF
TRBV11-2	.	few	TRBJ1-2	TGTGCCAGCAGCTTAGATCTTCGGGGCGGAAAGTACTATGGCTACACCTTC	CASSLDLRGGKYYGYTF
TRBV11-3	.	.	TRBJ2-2	TGTGCCAGCAGCCCAGGGGAACAAAACACCGGGGAGCTGTTTTTT	CASSPGEQNTGELFF
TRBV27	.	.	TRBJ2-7	TGTGCCAGCAGTACAACATCCTCCTACGAGCAGTACTTC	CASSTTSSYEQYF
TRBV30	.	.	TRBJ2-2	TGTGCCTGGACAGGGTTTGGGGAGCTGTTTTTT	CAWTGFGELFF
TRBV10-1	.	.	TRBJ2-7	TGCGCCAGCAGTGAGGCCCGACCCCCCTACGAGCAGTACTTC	CASSEARPPYEQYF
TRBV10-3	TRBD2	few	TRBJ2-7	TGTGCCATCAGTGAAAGTCCTAGCGGGAGGAAGAACTTC	CAISESPSGRKNF
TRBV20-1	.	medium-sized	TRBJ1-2	TGTAGTGCCCCATACAGGCCCCAGGATGGCTACACCTTC	CSAPYRPQDGYTF
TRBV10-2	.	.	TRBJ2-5	TGCGCCAGCAGTATCGAGGCCGATCAAGAGACCCAGTACTTC	CASSIEADQETQYF
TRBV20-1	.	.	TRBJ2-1	TGCAGTGCTAGAGATTCGGGTAGGTGGAATGAGCAGTTCTTC	CSARDSGRWNEQFF
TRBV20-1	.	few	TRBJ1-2	TGCAGTGCTAGAGATCGGGGCAGGCCGGCGGTCTATGGCTACACCTTC	CSARDRGRPAVYGYTF
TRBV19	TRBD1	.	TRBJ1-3	TGTGCCAGTAAGGGCCGGGACAGGGGGCTTAACACCATATATTTT	CASKGRDRGLNTIYF
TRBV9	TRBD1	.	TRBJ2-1	TGTGCCAGCAGCGTCCAGGGGGCCGTCAATGAGCAGTTCTTC	CASSVQGAVNEQFF
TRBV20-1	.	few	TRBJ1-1	TGCAGTGCTAGGGCCGGGACTAATCTTTGGACTGAAGCTTTCTTT	CSARAGTNLWTEAFF
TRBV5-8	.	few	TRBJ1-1	TGTGCCAGCAGCTTAGGGCGCTTGCGAACTGAAGCTTTCTTT	CASSLGRLRTEAFF
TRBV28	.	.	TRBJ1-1	TGTGCCGGCAGTTCGTCCGGGACATTGAACACTGAAGATTTCTTT	CAGSSSGTLNTEDFF
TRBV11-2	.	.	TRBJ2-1	TGTGCCAGCAGCTTAGAGAGTGGGGCTGAGCAGTTCTTC	CASSLESGAEQFF
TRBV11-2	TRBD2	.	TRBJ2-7	TGTGCCAGCAGCTTAGTGGCTAGCGGGAGCGGAAACGAGCAGTACTTC	CASSLVASGSGNEQYF
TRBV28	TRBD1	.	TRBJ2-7	TGTGCCAGCAGTACCCCCGGGACAGGGAACGAGCAGTACTTC	CASSTPGTGNEQYF
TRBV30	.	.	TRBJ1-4	TGTGCCTGGGCCCGAGGGGGAGATGAAAAACTGTTTTTT	CAWARGGDEKLFF
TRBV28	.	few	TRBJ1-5	TGTGCCAGCGCCTGGGGCGGTCAGCCCCAGCATTTT	CASAWGGQPQHF
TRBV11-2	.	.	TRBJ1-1	TGTGCCAGCAGCCTGAGCGAGGTTACTGAAGCTTTCTTT	CASSLSEVTEAFF
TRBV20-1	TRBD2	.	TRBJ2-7	TGCAGTGCTAGAATCTTAGCGGGGGCTCCCACCTACGAGCAGTACTTC	CSARILAGAPTYEQYF
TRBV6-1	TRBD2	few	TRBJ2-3	TGTGCCAGCACCCGAAGGAGAGCGGGGGATCCAGATACGCAGTATTTT	CASTRRRAGDPDTQYF
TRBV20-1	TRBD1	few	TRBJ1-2	TGCAGTGCTAGATCCATAGGGACAGCTATCTATGGCTACACCTTC	CSARSIGTAIYGYTF
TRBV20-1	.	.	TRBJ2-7	TGCAGTGCTAGAGGCCAGTCCTACGAGCAGTACTTC	CSARGQSYEQYF
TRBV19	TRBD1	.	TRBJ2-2	TGTGCCAGTAGTATTACAGGGGTAACCGGGGAGCTGTTTTTT	CASSITGVTGELFF
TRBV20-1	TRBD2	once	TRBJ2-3	TGCAGTGCTAGAAGTGGGGCTAGCGGGAGGCCCCCCCCGGGCACAGATACGCAGTATTTT	CSARSGASGRPPPGTDTQYF